This entry lists 10 T cell receptor beta chains sequenced from one sample in a study of chemoradiotherapy in HPV16-positive cancers. Repertoires were generated with immunoSEQ multiplex PCR, while TCRdb's copy carries only in-frame clones and drops some. The table shows about 32,000 clones, with around 88% occurring only once. Sample: blood, taken from a patient who underwent chemoradiotherapy. The receptors stem from a human donor with HPV-associated anogenital cancer.

This clone is medium-sized by share. The rearrangement uses TRBV15 and TRBJ2-4; 7 nucleotides align to TRBD1. J lost 4 bases, V lost 6 bases, and 3 bases had no gene match. This CDR3 region has 13 residues. Looked up from germline, CDR1 is LNHNV and CDR2 is YYDKDF (reference sequence). CDR3 sequence: CATSGDSKNIQYF. CDR3 in DNA: TGTGCCACCAGTGGGGACAGTAAAAACATTCAGTACTTC.

The chain links TRBV7-3 to TRBJ2-3, with a possible D match to TRBD1 (5 bases). The CDR3 is made up of 13 amino acids. Germline CDR1 and CDR2: SGHTA and FQGTGA. Trimming took off 1 base at V and 9 bases at J, with 11 bases between the two ends. CDR3 coding DNA: TGTGCCAGCAGCTTAAACCGGGCAGGGACGCAGTATTTT. It translates to CASSLNRAGTQYF.

On this clone itself: Germline is not matched at one junction end, which may reflect a read error. For the CDR3, the DNA is TGTGCTAGCAGCCCCGAACGGCAGACTGAAGCTTTCTTT. Its protein product is CASSPERQTEAFF. This chain uses TRBV7-7 with TRBJ1-1; D is unclear. Germline lookup yields CDR1 SSHAT and CDR2 FNYEAQ (reference sequence). This CDR3 has 13 amino acids.

CDR3 amino acids: CASSLDGTTYEQYF. The CDR3, as DNA: TGCGCCAGCAGCTTGGATGGGACTACCTACGAGCAGTACTTC. This chain joins TRBV5-1 and TRBJ2-7; 7 bases match TRBD2. The CDR3 is 14 residues long. V dropped 0 bases and J dropped 2; count of bases not matched to a gene: 2. The V gene's germline CDR1 is SGHRS and CDR2 YFSETQ.

As DNA, the CDR3 is TGTGCCAGCAGCCAAGACCTACTTGGGGGGCAGGGGGCGGACGAGCAGTACTTC. Its translation is CASSQDLLGGQGADEQYF. The chain has TRBV4-2 and TRBJ2-7, with TRBD1 identical over 8 bases. Germline loops: CDR1 LGHNA, CDR2 YNFKEQ. The CDR3 runs 18 residues. With V trimmed by 0 bases and J by 5 bases, 15 bases remained unmatched.

This clone rates as medium-sized (0.01 to 0.1%). This chain uses TRBV25-1 with TRBJ1-2; 7 bases are a match to TRBD1. Germline V lookup: CDR1 MGHDK, CDR2 SYGVNS. The V gene end was trimmed by 3 bases and the J gene end by 6 bases; junction bases not matched to a gene: 13. The CDR3 length is 16 residues. Written as DNA, the CDR3 is TGTGCCAGCAGTGAGCCCGACAGGGATTTGGTTGATGGCTACACCTTC. Translated, it gives CASSEPDRDLVDGYTF.

The chain has TRBV7-9 and TRBJ1-1, with D possibly matching TRBD1 (5 bases). This CDR3 is 14 amino acids long. Per germline, CDR1 SEHNR and CDR2 FQNEAQ (reference sequence). V was trimmed by 0 bases and J by 3 bases, leaving 8 bases between them. This CDR3 reads CASSLARVHTEAFF. CDR3 coding DNA: TGTGCCAGCAGCTTAGCCAGGGTGCACACTGAAGCTTTCTTT.

This chain uses TRBV5-1 with TRBJ1-1, with D hard to call. This CDR3 region has 11 residues. Per germline, CDR1 SGHRS and CDR2 YFSETQ. Trimming took 4 bases from V and 6 from J, leaving 7 bases between them. In nucleotides, the CDR3 is TGCGCCAGCAGCCACGGAGCTGAAGCTTTCTTT. Amino acid sequence: CASSHGAEAFF.

The J gene is TRBJ1-1, the V gene TRBV7-9; D gene ambiguous. The CDR3 extends over 11 amino acids. Trimming left V 1 base short and J 11 bases short, with 8 bases between. CDR1 is SEHNR and CDR2 is FQNEAQ in the germline V gene (reference sequence). The DNA of the CDR3 is TGTGCCAGCAGCTTAGGGTCGCCGGCTTTCTTT. Translation gives CASSLGSPAFF.

J is TRBJ2-3 and V is TRBV7-9; 11 bases map to TRBD1. The CDR3 spans 16 residues. Germline assignment: CDR1 SEHNR and CDR2 FQNEAQ (reference sequence). V shed 4 bases and J 3 bases; nucleotides not matched to a gene: 6. The CDR3 DNA is TGTGCCAGCAGCTCCGGACAGGGGGCGCAGACAGATACGCAGTATTTT. Translation: CASSSGQGAQTDTQYF.